The following is a TCR beta chain sequence with its context. Authors' analysis steps: How many nucleated cells were present was estimated from reference gene primer amplification. Assay used: immunoSEQ multiplex PCR; TCRdb lists only in-frame clones, some missing. V and J calls plus clone size are reproduced from that table; the DNA served to infer D and trimming. Altogether a few hundred thousand clones are present, about nine tenths being singletons, with the ten largest covering roughly 2.3%. The sample is drawn from a study of blood T cell repertoires in COVID-19. The overall study: The United States, Italy and Spain were the sources of the acute and convalescent COVID-19 samples. From T cells, B-cell-depleted T cells, or PBMCs came the material, which was cDNA or gDNA.

The V gene's germline CDR1 is KGHSH and CDR2 LQKENI. The ends lost 4 bases at V and 3 bases at J; junction bases unmatched: 6. The CDR3 spans 15 residues. This chain uses TRBV18 with TRBJ1-1; 9 bases match TRBD1. The sequencing sample was made of peripheral blood. The receptor was derived from a man in his late teens or twenties with active or convalescent COVID-19. The CDR3 sequence: CASSRTGVTDTEAFF. CDR3 sequence (DNA): TGTGCCAGCTCACGGACAGGGGTTACGGACACTGAAGCTTTCTTT.